This T cell receptor beta chain was recorded in a study of shared clonotypes between healthy human individuals (dated by TCRdb to the early 2020s). With respect to the entire study: The cohort included a few men and two women between 18 and 49 years of age. For each donor, CD4 naive and CD4 memory were each given three plates, CD8 naive was given two plates, and CD8 memory was given one plate. To estimate repertoire size and how much clonotypes are shared between individuals, the study performed deep sequencing of blood TCR repertoires from 4 to 6 healthy adults. Libraries were prepared and TCR repertoires were sequenced by different laboratories using diverse techniques, in order to increase sequencing depth and limit assay-specific biases. Leukapheresis yielded between about 0.94 and 8.9 billion PBMCs per donor.

On this clone itself: The antigen it recognizes is unknown. The sample holds no much larger clone one base away, and base qualities are not on file.

The CDR3, cysteine through phenylalanine, is 15 amino acids long. Left in the record is the CDR3 DNA by itself, 45 bases read in frame from the first base. In the germline V gene, CDR1 corresponds to SGHAT and CDR2 to FQNNGV. V is pared back by 1 base and J by 0 bases, with 9 bases lying between the germline termini. CD8 naive samples were obtained by positive selection for CCR7 among CD45RO-negative cells, yielding a CD45RA+CCR7+ population from which TemRA cells were excluded. Donors were healthy HIV-negative adults with no recently reported acute infections or vaccinations. All donors were Caucasian adults living in Nashville, Tennessee, USA. Blood was obtained by leukapheresis, after which PBMCs were separated by Ficoll-Histopaque density gradient centrifugation and cryopreserved in liquid nitrogen vapor phase. Analytical flow cytometry was used to check the purity and quantity of every magnetically sorted T cell population. Each sorted fraction had its genomic DNA isolated and then quantified by UV absorbance on a Nanodrop 2000c.

Overall study outcomes, separate from this receptor: Across a handful of donors, around 5% of naive CD4, 3% to 3.5% of naive CD8, approximately 2.5% of memory CD4, and 0.4% of memory CD8 clonotypes were shared. Sampling was restricted to blood, and TCR repertoires in tissues likely differ from the TCR repertoires found in blood. Even with the large sequencing depth, rarefaction of the sorted-subset datasets indicated that sequencing was incomplete. Higher generation probabilities were observed for clonotypes shared by all four sorted-subset donors than for non-shared clonotypes. Based on pairwise subsampling, the degree of clonotype sharing among donors was expected to be affected by sequencing depth. Because the study included only a small number of donors, the genetic and exposure-history diversity represented was limited. Larger estimated clonotype richness was generally found for naive subsets than for memory subsets.

Using the deep immunoSEQ assay, TCR CDR3 regions were amplified from genomic DNA by multiplex PCR. Extracted genomic DNA from each cell subset was distributed evenly across all wells of several immunoSEQ 96-well plates, and each plate was treated as a replicate. For sorted subsets, 150 to 250 ng of genomic DNA, equivalent to around 29,000 T cell genomes, went into each replicate PCR. The purified libraries were quantified using a Qubit 3.0 fluorometer, sized with a Bioanalyzer 2100, and then quantified again using the KAPA Library Quantification kit. A separate single-read 150-cycle Illumina NextSeq 550 flow cell was used to sequence each immunoSEQ 96-well plate. Per the source publication's procedure: Because the immunoSEQ output held only junctional sequences and lacked quality scores, the filtering could not match the filtering applied to full-length reads. Sequences were annotated with PyIR, a Python wrapper for IgBLAST v1.9, using IMGT germline references to assign V/J genes and CDR3. Reads were removed for weak V/J assignments (E-value above 1e-6), missing CDR3, stop codons, out-of-frame junctions, or ambiguous translated residues. V3J clonotypes were defined as sequences sharing the same inferred V gene, J gene, and CDR3 amino acid sequence. The percentage overlap between two repertoires was calculated by dividing the number of shared unique clonotypes by the size of the smaller repertoire. Repertoire richness was assessed with RTK rarefaction, the Chao1 estimator, and Recon v2.1 estimates of unobserved clonotypes. For all TCRbeta clonotypes obtained by the gDNA method from four donors, generation probabilities were computed with OLGA. The source is immuneACCESS, and TCRdb retained only in-frame sequences with V and J called. Part of the clones is not carried over; for the studies checked, unresolved V genes explain less than half of this, and the remainder is unexplained. V, J and clone size derive from that table, while D and trimming were established from the DNA sequence. This sample gives around 1.9 million clones in total; 85% to 95% of them show up just once. The ten largest clones represent about 1.7% of the sample.

The chain joins TRBV11-2 to TRBJ2-5; no D gene can be assigned with confidence. The clonotype comes from a man aged 18 to 30 in good health. Some clones in this sample may be carry-over from other donors' samples. The source material was naive CD8+ T cells from PBMCs. The intended sense of this specimen's cell subset or site label: CD45RA+CCR7+. The CDR3 protein sequence reads: CASSLGSQYQETQYF. The DNA sequence is given as TGTGCCAGCAGCTTAGGGTCGCAGTACCAAGAGACCCAGTACTTC. The full variable domain, completed from the reference TRBV11-2 and TRBJ2-5 proteins outside the CDR3, reads EAGVAQSPRYKIIEKRQSVAFWCNPISGHATLYWYQQILGQGPKLLIQFQNNGVVDDSQLPKDRFSAERLKGVDSTLKIQPAKLEDSAVYLCASSLGSQYQETQYFGPGTRLLVL.